This T cell receptor (beta chain) was sequenced in a study of cytomegalovirus exposure and HLA in healthy donors. On the study more broadly: The 550 to 700 first-cohort repertoires and the 95 to 150 validation repertoires shared the same platform, a later analysis reported. Study-wide points: The investigators catalogued some 160 TCR beta chains as cytomegalovirus-associated. High sensitivity and specificity were reportedly achieved when the classifier diagnosed cytomegalovirus status. The majority of TCR sequences were rare, yet some public TCRs appeared in many donors.

For this clone: No antigen is known for it.

Method: immunoSEQ multiplex PCR; TCRdb's copy keeps in-frame clones and lacks some. The table lists fewer than 200,000 clones, about 86% of them singletons. This clonotype was sampled from a woman in her 30s in good health and CMV-seronegative. Sequencing was done on a sample of PBMCs.

The CDR3 DNA is TGTGCCAGCAGCGTAGCGGCGGGGACCTACGAGCAGTACTTC. It codes for CASSVAAGTYEQYF. The V call is TRBV9, the J call TRBJ2-7; D possibly corresponds to TRBD2 (6 bases). Germline V gene lookup returns CDR1 SGDLS and CDR2 YYNGEE. This CDR3 spans 14 amino acids. The germline V and J ends were trimmed by 0 bases and 2 bases, with 9 bases remaining between them.